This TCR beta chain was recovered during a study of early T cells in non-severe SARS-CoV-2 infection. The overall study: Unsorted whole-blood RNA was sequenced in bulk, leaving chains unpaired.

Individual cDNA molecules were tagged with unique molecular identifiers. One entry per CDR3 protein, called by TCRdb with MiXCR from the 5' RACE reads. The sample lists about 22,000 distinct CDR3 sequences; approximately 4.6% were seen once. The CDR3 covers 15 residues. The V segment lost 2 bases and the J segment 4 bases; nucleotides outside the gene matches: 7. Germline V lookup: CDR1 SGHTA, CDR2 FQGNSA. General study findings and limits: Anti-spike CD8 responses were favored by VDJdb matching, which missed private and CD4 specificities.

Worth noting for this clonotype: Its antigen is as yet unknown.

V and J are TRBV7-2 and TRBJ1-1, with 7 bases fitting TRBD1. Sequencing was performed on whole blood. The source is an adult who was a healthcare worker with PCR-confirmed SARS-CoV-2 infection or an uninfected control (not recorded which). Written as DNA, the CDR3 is TGTGCCAGCAGCTTATCGTCAGGGGGAGGCACTGAAGCTTTCTTT. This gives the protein CASSLSSGGGTEAFF. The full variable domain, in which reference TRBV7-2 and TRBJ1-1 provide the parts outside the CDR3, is GAGVSQSPSNKVTEKGKDVELRCDPISGHTALYWYRQSLGQGLEFLIYFQGNSAPDKSGLPSDRFSAERTGGSVSTLTIQRTQQEDSAVYLCASSLSSGGGTEAFFGQGTRLTVV.